A single sample is the source of the 19 T cell receptor beta chains below, sequenced in a study of T-cell memory formation after mild COVID-19. Each CDR3 protein gets one entry after TCRdb re-called the 5' RACE reads with MiXCR. The table shows about 250,000 distinct CDR3 sequences, with 15% occurring only once. Sequenced material: PBMCs or a T cell subset sorted from them (not recorded which). These receptors all come from an adult woman who had mild COVID-19 (a few samples of this study predate the infection). Cell type and time point are not known.

This clonotype was found a few times. This chain joins TRBV29-1 and TRBJ2-5; 9 bases are shared with TRBD1. This CDR3 spans 15 amino acids. Germline lookup yields CDR1 SQVTM and CDR2 ANQGSEA. V lost 3 bases and J lost 4; bases outside the gene matches: 9. The CDR3, as DNA: TGCAGCGTTGAGAGGACAGGGGTGGTAGGAGAGACCCAGTACTTC. Translating gives CSVERTGVVGETQYF. The full variable domain, rest sourced from reference TRBV29-1 and TRBJ2-5, is SAVISQKPSRDICQRGTSLTIQCQVDSQVTMMFWYRQQPGQSLTLIATANQGSEATYESGFVIDKFPISRPNLTFSTLTVSNMSPEDSSIYLCSVERTGVVGETQYFGPGTRLLVL.

This rearrangement joins TRBV5-1 to TRBJ1-5, with D unclear. Trimming took 0 bases from V and 3 from J, leaving 7 bases between them. The CDR3 is made up of 14 amino acids. Germline CDR1 is SGHRS and CDR2 is YFSETQ. The DNA of the CDR3 is TGCGCCAGCAGCTTGGCCGGTCTCAATCAGCCCCAGCATTTT. It translates to CASSLAGLNQPQHF.

There are many counts of this clonotype. V gene TRBV7-3 combines with J gene TRBJ1-2, with 10 positions matching TRBD1. The CDR3 extends over 14 amino acids. Germline trimming cut 6 bases from V and 7 bases from J; bases unmatched to any gene: 8. Germline loops: CDR1 SGHTA, CDR2 FQGTGA. CDR3: CASSLTGGGAGYTF. The DNA for the CDR3 is TGTGCCAGCAGTTTGACAGGGGGCGGTGCTGGCTACACCTTC.

This clonotype has more than one count but fewer than ten. The chain carries TRBV3-1 and TRBJ2-3, with unresolved D. This CDR3 contains 12 residues. V was cut by 4 bases and J by 4 bases, with 6 bases left in between. Germline lookup yields CDR1 LGHDT and CDR2 YNNKEL (reference sequence). The DNA for the CDR3 is TGTGCCAGCAGCCGAGGAGCAGATACGCAGTATTTT. The encoded protein is CASSRGADTQYF.

The V and J genes are TRBV5-6 and TRBJ2-3; D gene ambiguous. Germline values: CDR1 SGHDT, CDR2 YYEEEE. There are 13 residues in the CDR3. Between the trimmed V and J ends, which lost 3 bases and 4 bases, there was a span of 9 bases. The CDR3 is CASSSARPDTQYF. CDR3 coding DNA: TGTGCCAGCAGCTCGGCACGTCCAGATACGCAGTATTTT.

The V call is TRBV7-9, the J call TRBJ2-5, with 9 positions matching TRBD1. Germline CDR1 is SEHNR and CDR2 is FQNEAQ (reference sequence). The CDR3 contains 16 residues. The ends lost 5 bases at V and 2 bases at J; junction bases unmatched: 9. CDR3 nucleotide sequence: TGTGCCAGCAGCACCGGATCCGGGACAGGGCAAGAGACCCAGTACTTC. Translated: CASSTGSGTGQETQYF.

The rearrangement links TRBV20-1 to TRBJ2-3; 10 nucleotides align to TRBD1. The ends lost 6 bases at V and 4 bases at J; junction bases unmatched: 7. The CDR3 runs to 14 residues. CDR1 DFQATT and CDR2 SNEGSKA come from the germline V gene (reference sequence). CDR3 in DNA: TGCAGTGCGGGACAGGGGTTCGGACCAGATACGCAGTATTTT. Its protein product is CSAGQGFGPDTQYF.

This clonotype was seen a handful of times. The V call is TRBV12-3 or TRBV12-4, the J call TRBJ1-1; D unclear. Trimming removed 7 bases at V and 4 bases at J, with 13 bases between. This CDR3 is 13 amino acids long. CDR3 sequence: CASTAVLATEAFF. DNA of the CDR3: TGTGCCAGCACTGCGGTGCTGGCCACTGAAGCTTTCTTT.

This chain joins TRBV9 and TRBJ2-5; possibly TRBD2 for D (5 bases). The CDR3 covers 14 residues. V lost 0 bases to trimming and J lost 5 bases, with 11 bases between them. From germline, CDR1 is SGDLS and CDR2 YYNGEE. This chain's CDR3 is CASSVEASLETQYF. CDR3 bases: TGTGCCAGCAGCGTAGAGGCTAGCTTGGAGACCCAGTACTTC.

In this sample, this clonotype turned up a few times. CDR3 sequence (DNA): TGTGCCAGTAGTACCCATTCGACGATTTGGGTGCCCCAGCATTTT. Its translation: CASSTHSTIWVPQHF. The rearrangement links TRBV19 to TRBJ1-5; D remains unclear. The CDR3 is 15 amino acids. V was pared by 4 bases and J by 9 bases, with 19 bases between. Germline V gives CDR1 LNHDA, CDR2 SQIVND (reference sequence).

The chain combines TRBV7-2 with TRBJ1-5, with unresolved D. The CDR3 covers 15 residues. Germline lookup yields CDR1 SGHTA and CDR2 FQGNSA. V lost 2 bases and J 0 bases, leaving 8 bases between the germline ends. CDR3 sequence: CASSLSAYSNQPQHF. In nucleotides, the CDR3 is TGTGCCAGCAGCTTATCGGCCTATAGCAATCAGCCCCAGCATTTT.

The DNA for the CDR3 is TGTGCCAGCAGCCATAGGACAGGTTATGGCTACACCTTC. Its translation is CASSHRTGYGYTF. The rearrangement uses TRBV6-1 and TRBJ1-2, with 7 positions matching TRBD1. CDR3 length equals 13 residues. Germline assignment: CDR1 MNHNS and CDR2 SASEGT. V dropped 6 bases and J dropped 5; count of bases not matched to a gene: 6.

This clonotype was seen only a few times. The chain uses TRBV7-6 and TRBJ1-2, with D possibly being TRBD1 (5 bases). CDR1 and CDR2 from the germline V gene are SGHVS and FNYEAQ. V was cut by 5 bases and J by 0 bases, with 10 bases left in between. CDR3 length: 14 residues. The DNA of the CDR3 is TGTGCCAGCAGCCCGGACACTTCTAACTATGGCTACACCTTC. Residues: CASSPDTSNYGYTF.

There are a few counts of this clonotype. The rearrangement joins TRBV10-3 to TRBJ1-4; the match to TRBD1 covers 9 bases. This CDR3 contains 14 residues. Germline V lookup: CDR1 ENHRY, CDR2 SYGVKD. V trimming: 4 bases; J trimming: 8 bases; junction bases outside the gene matches: 5. CDR3 residues: CAISVRDREEKLFF. CDR3 DNA: TGTGCCATCAGTGTTCGGGACAGGGAGGAAAAACTGTTTTTT.

The sample holds many counts of this clonotype. The V gene is TRBV12-3 or TRBV12-4, the J gene TRBJ2-5; D perhaps matches TRBD2 (6 bases). CDR3 length equals 16 residues. V was shortened by 5 bases and J by 0 bases, with 16 bases between the two germline ends. The CDR3 loop reads CASSPRGLTYQETQYF. DNA of the CDR3: TGTGCCAGCAGTCCACGGGGACTGACGTACCAAGAGACCCAGTACTTC.

V and J are TRBV6-2 or TRBV6-3 and TRBJ1-5; no firm D call. The CDR3 totals 14 residues. CDR1 and CDR2 (germline): MNHEY, SVGEGT. The germline V and J ends were trimmed by 2 bases and 7 bases, with 12 bases remaining between them. CDR3 amino acids: CASSYPARGQPQHF. In DNA, the CDR3 is TGTGCCAGCAGTTACCCCGCCAGAGGGCAGCCCCAGCATTTT.

At least ten counts were recorded for this clonotype. The chain recombines TRBV5-1 with TRBJ1-5, with D uncertain. Germline V gene data show CDR1 as SGHRS and CDR2 as YFSETQ. CDR3 length: 16 residues. Between the trimmed V and J ends, which lost 4 bases and 4 bases, there was a span of 18 bases. The CDR3 region is CASSVGFDTANQPQHF. CDR3 DNA: TGCGCCAGCAGCGTCGGTTTCGACACCGCTAATCAGCCCCAGCATTTT.

This clonotype appeared a few times. V is TRBV7-6 and J is TRBJ2-1; D remains ambiguous. CDR3 size: 14 residues. CDR1 and CDR2 (germline): SGHVS, FNYEAQ. Trimming shortened V by 1 base and J by 3 bases, and 7 bases separated the two germline ends. Written as DNA, the CDR3 is TGTGCCAGCAGCTTAGGGCAAGTCTACAATGAGCAGTTCTTC. Translated, it gives CASSLGQVYNEQFF.

In its sample, this clonotype was seen a few times. The chain couples TRBV7-3 to TRBJ2-1; D not certain. Germline V lookup: CDR1 SGHTA, CDR2 FQGTGA. CDR3 length equals 13 residues. The V end lost 4 bases, the J end lost 6 bases, and 10 bases lay between the germline ends. This CDR3 is CASSSARGNEQFF. The CDR3 DNA reads TGTGCCAGCAGCTCCGCAAGAGGCAATGAGCAGTTCTTC.